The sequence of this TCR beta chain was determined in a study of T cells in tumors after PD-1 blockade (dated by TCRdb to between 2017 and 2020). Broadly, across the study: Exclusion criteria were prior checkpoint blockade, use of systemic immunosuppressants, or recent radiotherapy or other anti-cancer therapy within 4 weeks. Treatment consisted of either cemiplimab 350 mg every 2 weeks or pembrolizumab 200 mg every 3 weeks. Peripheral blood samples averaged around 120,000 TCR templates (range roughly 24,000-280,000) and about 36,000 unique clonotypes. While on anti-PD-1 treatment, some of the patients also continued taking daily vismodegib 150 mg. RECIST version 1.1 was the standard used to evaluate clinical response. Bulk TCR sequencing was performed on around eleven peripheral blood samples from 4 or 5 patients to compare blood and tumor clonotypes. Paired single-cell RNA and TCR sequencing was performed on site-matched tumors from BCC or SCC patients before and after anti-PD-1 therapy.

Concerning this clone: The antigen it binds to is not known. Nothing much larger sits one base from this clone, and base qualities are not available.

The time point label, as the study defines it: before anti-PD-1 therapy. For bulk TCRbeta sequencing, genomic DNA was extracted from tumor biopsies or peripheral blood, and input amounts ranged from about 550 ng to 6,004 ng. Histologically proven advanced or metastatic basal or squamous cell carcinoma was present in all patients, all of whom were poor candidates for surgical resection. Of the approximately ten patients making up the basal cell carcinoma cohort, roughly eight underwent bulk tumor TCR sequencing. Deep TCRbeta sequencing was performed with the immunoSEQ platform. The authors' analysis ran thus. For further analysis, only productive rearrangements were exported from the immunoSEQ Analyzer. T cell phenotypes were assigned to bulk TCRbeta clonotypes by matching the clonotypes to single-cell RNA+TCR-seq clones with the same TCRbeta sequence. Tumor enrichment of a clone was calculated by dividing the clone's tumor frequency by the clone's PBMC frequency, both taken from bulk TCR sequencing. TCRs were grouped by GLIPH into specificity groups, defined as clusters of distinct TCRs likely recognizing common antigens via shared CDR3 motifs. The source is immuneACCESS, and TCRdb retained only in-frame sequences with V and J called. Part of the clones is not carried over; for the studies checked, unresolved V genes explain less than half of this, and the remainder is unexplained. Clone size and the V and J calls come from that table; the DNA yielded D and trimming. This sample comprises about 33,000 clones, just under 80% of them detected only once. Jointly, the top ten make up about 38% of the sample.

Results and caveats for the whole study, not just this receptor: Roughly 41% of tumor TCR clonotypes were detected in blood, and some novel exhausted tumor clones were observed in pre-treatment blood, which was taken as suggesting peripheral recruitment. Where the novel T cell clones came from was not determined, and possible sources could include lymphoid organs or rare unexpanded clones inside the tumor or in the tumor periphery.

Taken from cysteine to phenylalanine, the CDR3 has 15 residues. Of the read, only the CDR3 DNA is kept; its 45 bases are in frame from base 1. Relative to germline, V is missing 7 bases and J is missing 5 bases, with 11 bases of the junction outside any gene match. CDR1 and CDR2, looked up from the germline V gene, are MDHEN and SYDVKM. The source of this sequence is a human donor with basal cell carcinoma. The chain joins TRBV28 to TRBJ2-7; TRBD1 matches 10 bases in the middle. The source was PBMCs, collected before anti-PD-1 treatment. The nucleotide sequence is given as TGTGCCAGCACTGGGGCCGGGACAGGGGACGACGAGCAGTACTTC. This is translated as CASTGAGTGDDEQYF.